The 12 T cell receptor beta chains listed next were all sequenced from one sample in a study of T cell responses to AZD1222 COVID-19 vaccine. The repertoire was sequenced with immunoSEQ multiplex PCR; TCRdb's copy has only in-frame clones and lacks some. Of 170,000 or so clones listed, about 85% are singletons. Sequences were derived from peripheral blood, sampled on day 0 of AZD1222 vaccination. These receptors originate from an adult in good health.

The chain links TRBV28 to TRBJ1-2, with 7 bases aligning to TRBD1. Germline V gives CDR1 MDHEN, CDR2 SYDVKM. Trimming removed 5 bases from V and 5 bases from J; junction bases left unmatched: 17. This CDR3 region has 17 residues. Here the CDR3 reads CASSPGTAGWLSYGYTF. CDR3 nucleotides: TGTGCCAGCAGTCCAGGGACAGCGGGATGGTTGTCTTATGGCTACACCTTC.

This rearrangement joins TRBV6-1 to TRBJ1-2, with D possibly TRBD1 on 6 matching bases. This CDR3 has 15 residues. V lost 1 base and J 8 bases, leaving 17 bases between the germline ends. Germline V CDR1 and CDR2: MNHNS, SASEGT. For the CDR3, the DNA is TGTGCCAGCAGTGAAGGCCCCCGACAGGTCGAAGGCTACACCTTC. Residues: CASSEGPRQVEGYTF.

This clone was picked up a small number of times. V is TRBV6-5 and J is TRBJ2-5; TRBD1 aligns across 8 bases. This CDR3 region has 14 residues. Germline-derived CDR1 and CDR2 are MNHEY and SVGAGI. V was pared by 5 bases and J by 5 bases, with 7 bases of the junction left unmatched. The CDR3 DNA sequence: TGTGCCAGCAGTAAACGACAGGGGATGGAGACCCAGTACTTC. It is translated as CASSKRQGMETQYF.

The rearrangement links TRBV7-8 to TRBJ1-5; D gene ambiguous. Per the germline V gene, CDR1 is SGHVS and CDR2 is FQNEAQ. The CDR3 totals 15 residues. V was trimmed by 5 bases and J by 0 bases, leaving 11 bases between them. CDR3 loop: CASSPRRGSNQPQHF. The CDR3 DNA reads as TGTGCCAGCAGCCCCCGGCGGGGTAGCAATCAGCCCCAGCATTTT. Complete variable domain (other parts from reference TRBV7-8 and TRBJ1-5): GAGVSQSPRYKVAKRGQDVALRCDPISGHVSLFWYQQALGQGPEFLTYFQNEAQLDKSGLPSDRFFAERPEGSVSTLKIQRTQQEDSAVYLCASSPRRGSNQPQHFGDGTRLSIL.

The CDR3 reads CASSLLAGVGQETQYF. For the CDR3, the DNA is TGTGCCAGCTCACTTCTAGCGGGAGTGGGGCAAGAGACCCAGTACTTC. The chain recombines TRBV18 with TRBJ2-5; 10 nucleotides align to TRBD2. The CDR3 is made up of 16 amino acids. Trimming at V came to 4 bases and at J to 2 bases, leaving 7 bases not matched to a gene. Looked up from germline, CDR1 is KGHSH and CDR2 is LQKENI.

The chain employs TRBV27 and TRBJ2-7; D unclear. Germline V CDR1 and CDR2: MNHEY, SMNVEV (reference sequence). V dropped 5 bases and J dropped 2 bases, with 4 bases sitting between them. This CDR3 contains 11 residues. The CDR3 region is CASSPAYEQYF. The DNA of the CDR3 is TGTGCCAGCAGTCCCGCCTACGAGCAGTACTTC.

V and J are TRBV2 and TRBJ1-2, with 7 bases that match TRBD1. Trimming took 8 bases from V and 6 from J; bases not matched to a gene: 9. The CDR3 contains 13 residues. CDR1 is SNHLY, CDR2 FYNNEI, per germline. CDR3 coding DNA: TGTGCCAGCCTCCTAACAGGGGCGGATGGCTACACCTTC. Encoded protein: CASLLTGADGYTF.

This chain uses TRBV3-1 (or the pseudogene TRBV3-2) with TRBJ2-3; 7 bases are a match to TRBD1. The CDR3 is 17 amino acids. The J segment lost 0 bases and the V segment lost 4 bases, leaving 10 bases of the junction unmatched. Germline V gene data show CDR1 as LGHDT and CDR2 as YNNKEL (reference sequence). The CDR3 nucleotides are TGTGCCAGCAGCCGATCCGGACAGGTGACTAGCACAGATACGCAGTATTTT. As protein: CASSRSGQVTSTDTQYF.

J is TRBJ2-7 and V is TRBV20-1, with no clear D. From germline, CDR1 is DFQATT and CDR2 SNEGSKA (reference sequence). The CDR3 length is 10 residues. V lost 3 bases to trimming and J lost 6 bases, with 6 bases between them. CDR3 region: CSASLVEQYF. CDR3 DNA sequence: TGCAGTGCTAGTCTGGTCGAGCAGTACTTC.

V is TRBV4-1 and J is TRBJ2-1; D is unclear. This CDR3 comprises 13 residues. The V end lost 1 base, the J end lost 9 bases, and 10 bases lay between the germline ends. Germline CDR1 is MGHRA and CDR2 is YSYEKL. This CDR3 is CASSQGVGIEQFF. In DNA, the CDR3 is TGCGCCAGCAGCCAAGGAGTCGGAATTGAGCAGTTCTTC.

This chain's CDR3 is CASSPSGDTDTQYF. For the CDR3, the DNA is TGTGCCAGCAGTCCCAGCGGGGACACAGATACGCAGTATTTT. J is TRBJ2-3 and V is TRBV28; 7 bases align to TRBD2. This CDR3 is 14 amino acids long. V dropped 5 bases and J dropped 2; count of bases not matched to a gene: 4. The V gene's germline CDR1 is MDHEN and CDR2 SYDVKM.

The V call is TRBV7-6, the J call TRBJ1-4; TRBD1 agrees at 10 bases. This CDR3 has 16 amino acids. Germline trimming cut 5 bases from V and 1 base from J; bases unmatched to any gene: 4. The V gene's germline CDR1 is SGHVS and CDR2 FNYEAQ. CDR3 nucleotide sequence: TGTGCCAGCAGCCGCGGGACAGGGGTAACTAATGAAAAACTGTTTTTT. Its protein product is CASSRGTGVTNEKLFF.